Below, 7 T cell receptor beta chains from the same sample are listed, as sequenced in a study of regulatory T cells in long-lasting Graves disease. Regarding time point: persistent/refractory GD, antithyroid drugs over 5 years with positive TRAb. Scientists built the TCR library using RNA that was extracted from PBMCs. CDR3-region Arm-PCR and iRepertoire HTBI primers produced the TCR beta libraries. A single record per CDR3 protein comes from TCRdb applying MiXCR to the multiplex PCR reads. The sample holds a few hundred thousand distinct CDR3 sequences; roughly 20% are singletons and the top ten take about 27%. The sequenced sample was peripheral blood mononuclear cells (PBMCs), obtained when the disease was refractory, from a patient treated with antithyroid drugs. The receptors derive from a woman between 35 and 50 years old with Graves disease.

The chain employs TRBV7-9 and TRBJ1-6; TRBD1 matches 8 bases. This CDR3 is built from 15 residues. The J segment lost 7 bases and the V segment lost 5 bases, leaving 7 bases of the junction unmatched. Germline lookup yields CDR1 SEHNR and CDR2 FQNEAQ (reference sequence). In DNA form, the CDR3 reads TGTGCCAGCAGCCGCATTGGACAGGGAAATTCACCCCTCCACTTT. Its protein is CASSRIGQGNSPLHF.

This sequence joins TRBV9 and TRBJ2-7; D remains ambiguous. The germline gives CDR1 SGDLS, CDR2 YYNGEE. The CDR3 has 15 residues. Trimming removed 0 bases from V and 3 bases from J, with 13 bases in between. The CDR3 region is CASSVGVGTYYEQYF. CDR3 in DNA: TGTGCCAGCAGCGTAGGTGTAGGAACATACTACGAGCAGTACTTC.

With regard to this clonotype: With a much larger clone just one base away, this may be a read error. The CDR3 region is CASTLGGAKNYEQYF. CDR3 DNA sequence: TGTGCCAGCACGTTGGGGGGGGCTAAAAACTACGAGCAGTACTTC. V usage is TRBV6-1 and J usage is TRBJ2-7; TRBD2 is a possible D gene (7 bases). V lost 7 bases to trimming and J lost 3 bases, with 19 bases between them. Germline V lookup: CDR1 MNHNS, CDR2 SASEGT. The CDR3 runs to 15 residues.

Concerning this clonotype itself: This may be a read error, as it is one base from a much larger clone. This chain joins TRBV19 and TRBJ1-1; no firm D call. Germline V gene lookup returns CDR1 LNHDA and CDR2 SQIVND (reference sequence). This CDR3 is 14 amino acids long. CDR3 in amino acids: CAGSMLQMNTEAFF. CDR3 nucleotides: TGTGCCGGTAGTATGTTACAGATGAACACTGAAGCTTTCTTT.

The CDR3 sequence: CASSYDTGELFF. The CDR3 bases are TGCGCCAGCAGCTATGACACCGGGGAGCTGTTTTTT. J is TRBJ2-2 and V is TRBV5-1; unclear D gene. Germline V lookup: CDR1 SGHRS, CDR2 YFSETQ. V lost 3 bases and J lost 3, with 3 bases in between. The CDR3 sequence is 12 residues long.

The rearrangement links TRBV4-1 to TRBJ1-5; 7 bases match TRBD1. The CDR3 totals 17 residues. Germline V gene data show CDR1 as MGHRA and CDR2 as YSYEKL. The J segment lost 0 bases and the V segment lost 5 bases, leaving 10 bases of the junction unmatched. CDR3 amino acids: CASSARDSGYSNQPQHF. CDR3 DNA sequence: TGCGCCAGCAGCGCCCGGGACAGCGGATATAGCAATCAGCCCCAGCATTTT.

This clonotype was recorded at least ten times. The chain uses TRBV11-2 and TRBJ2-5; tentative D call: TRBD1 (6 bases). The germline CDR1 and CDR2 sequences are SGHAT and FQNNGV. The CDR3 sequence is 15 residues long. Between the trimmed V and J ends, which lost 6 bases and 4 bases, there was a span of 18 bases. The CDR3 spells CASRQPGNRAETQYF. CDR3 nucleotides: TGTGCCAGCAGACAACCTGGGAACAGGGCAGAGACCCAGTACTTC.